Sequencing of this T cell receptor (beta chain) was carried out in a study of T cell changes during pregnancy in multiple sclerosis. Only in-frame clones appear in the TCRdb table, and some are missing; sequencing was by immunoSEQ multiplex PCR. The data contain more than 30,000 clones, 75% to 90% of them singletons. Germline CDR1 LNHDA, CDR2 SQIVND (reference sequence). V lost 3 bases, J lost 4 bases, and 10 bases lay in between. The CDR3 spans 14 residues. The sequence derives from a female donor with multiple sclerosis, enrolled in a pregnancy study. The sample in question was CD8+ T cells from peripheral blood mononuclear cells, obtained in the second trimester of pregnancy. V gene TRBV19 combines with J gene TRBJ1-5; D may be TRBD1 (5 bases). The CDR3, as DNA: TGTGCCAGTAGTATTGGGCAGGGAAATCAGCCCCAGCATTTT. Its protein is CASSIGQGNQPQHF.